One sample yielded the 19 T cell receptor beta chains listed below, sequenced in a study of monozygotic twins with inflammatory bowel disease. TCRdb re-analyzed the 5' RACE reads; it lists each CDR3 protein once, without DNA. The repertoire table contains about 380,000 distinct CDR3 sequences. The sequenced sample consisted of blood. The receptors stem from a human donor with ulcerative colitis or Crohn's disease, or a healthy co-twin of an affected twin (not recorded which).

The rearrangement uses TRBV12-3 or TRBV12-4 and TRBJ2-1. This CDR3 has 13 amino acids. The CDR3 sequence is CASTVASYNEQFF.

This sequence joins TRBV10-3 and TRBJ1-1. There are 13 residues in the CDR3. The germline CDR1 and CDR2 sequences are ENHRY and SYGVKD. The CDR3 loop reads CAISDLLNTEAFF.

The chain employs TRBV15 and TRBJ1-1; the D gene TCRdb calls, TRBD1, cannot be checked with no DNA. CDR3 length equals 16 residues. The germline gives CDR1 LNHNV, CDR2 YYDKDF (reference sequence). CDR3 in amino acids: CATSRVPGRYDTEAFF.

The chain links TRBV7-9 to TRBJ1-2; TCRdb proposes TRBD1, but this gene call is untestable without DNA. CDR3 size: 15 residues. Germline loops: CDR1 SEHNR, CDR2 FQNEAQ (reference sequence). The CDR3 is CASSYRWDRNYGYTF.

V and J are TRBV9 and TRBJ2-1; the D call of TRBD2 rests on TCRdb alone, since no DNA is present to check it. The CDR3 runs 15 residues. Germline CDR1 SGDLS, CDR2 YYNGEE. The CDR3 loop reads CASSAPSGGNREQFF. Based on the CDR3 plus reference TRBV9 and TRBJ2-1, the full variable domain is DSGVTQTPKHLITATGQRVTLRCSPRSGDLSVYWYQQSLDQGLQFLIQYYNGEERAKGNILERFSAQQFPDLHSELNLSSLELGDSALYFCASSAPSGGNREQFFGPGTRLTVL.

This rearrangement joins TRBV20-1 to TRBJ2-7; as DNA is missing, the TRBD2 call by TCRdb cannot be tested. CDR1 DFQATT and CDR2 SNEGSKA come from the germline V gene (reference sequence). The CDR3 is made up of 13 amino acids. CDR3 residues: CSSSSGASYEQYF.

The chain links TRBV6-1 to TRBJ2-2; there is no DNA to check the TCRdb D call of TRBD1. This CDR3 contains 17 residues. Germline V CDR1 and CDR2: MNHNS, SASEGT. CDR3 loop: CASSERSGGWNTGELFF.

The chain uses TRBV11-3 and TRBJ2-2. The CDR3 totals 16 residues. Germline CDR1 SGHNT, CDR2 YENEEA. CDR3 amino acids: CASSWGRVGNTGELFF.

The chain couples TRBV18 to TRBJ2-1. This CDR3 is 13 amino acids long. CDR1 KGHSH and CDR2 LQKENI come from the germline V gene. CDR3 amino acids: CASSTTGVGEQFF.

The chain recombines TRBV12-3 or TRBV12-4 with TRBJ2-3; without DNA, the TCRdb call of TRBD2 cannot be checked. The CDR3 is 14 amino acids. CDR3 loop: CASSFAGGGDTQYF.

V is TRBV5-1 and J is TRBJ2-5; with no DNA, the TCRdb D assignment of TRBD1 cannot be verified. CDR1 and CDR2 from the germline V gene are SGHRS and YFSETQ. This CDR3 is built from 16 residues. CDR3 sequence: CASSLVGGGYSETQYF.

The chain couples TRBV20-1 to TRBJ2-7; no DNA is available, so the TRBD1 call from TCRdb remains unchecked. The CDR3 is made up of 15 amino acids. Germline V lookup: CDR1 DFQATT, CDR2 SNEGSKA (reference sequence). The CDR3 here is CSARATQGASYEQYF.

The rearrangement uses TRBV19 and TRBJ1-2; TCRdb reports TRBD1, a call that lacks DNA to check it against. The germline V gene has CDR1 LNHDA and CDR2 SQIVND (reference sequence). The CDR3 has 15 residues. The CDR3 spells CASSLGGQGNYGYTF.

CDR3 sequence: CASSGQRHYEQYF. V gene TRBV5-6 combines with J gene TRBJ2-7; TCRdb returns TRBD1, unconfirmable since there is no DNA. There are 13 residues in the CDR3. CDR1 and CDR2 (germline): SGHDT, YYEEEE.

The gene calls are TRBV16 and TRBJ1-1; absent DNA, TCRdb's TRBD1 call cannot be checked. CDR1 KGHSY and CDR2 FQNENV come from the germline V gene. The CDR3 extends over 17 amino acids. This CDR3 reads CASSQSTVRLANTEAFF.

The chain's CDR3 is CASSRRKGGHTEAFF. V is TRBV3-1 and J is TRBJ1-1; TCRdb lists TRBD1, though no DNA is available to test this call. CDR3 length equals 15 residues. Per germline, CDR1 LGHDT and CDR2 YNNKEL (reference sequence). The complete variable domain, with remaining parts taken from reference TRBV3-1 and TRBJ1-1, reads DTAVSQTPKYLVTQMGNDKSIKCEQNLGHDTMYWYKQDSKKFLKIMFSYNNKELIINETVPNRFSPKSPDKAHLNLHINSLELGDSAVYFCASSRRKGGHTEAFFGQGTRLTVV.

The chain uses TRBV9 and TRBJ2-1. Germline-derived CDR1 and CDR2 are SGDLS and YYNGEE. CDR3 length: 14 amino acids. The CDR3: CASRALSSYNEQFF. The variable domain in full, with the rest retrieved from reference TRBV9 and TRBJ2-1, is DSGVTQTPKHLITATGQRVTLRCSPRSGDLSVYWYQQSLDQGLQFLIQYYNGEERAKGNILERFSAQQFPDLHSELNLSSLELGDSALYFCASRALSSYNEQFFGPGTRLTVL.

V and J are TRBV19 and TRBJ1-5; the TCRdb call, TRBD1, lacks DNA for checking. The CDR3 covers 14 residues. Germline CDR1 is LNHDA and CDR2 is SQIVND (reference sequence). CDR3 region: CASRSGGRNQPQHF.

J is TRBJ2-7 and V is TRBV4-1; the D gene TCRdb calls, TRBD1, cannot be checked with no DNA. The CDR3 is 15 amino acids. From germline, CDR1 is MGHRA and CDR2 YSYEKL. The CDR3 protein is CASSHLEGGPYEQYF.